The 31 T cell receptor beta chains below come from one sample, sequenced in a study of blood T cell repertoires in COVID-19. Clones were read by immunoSEQ multiplex PCR, and TCRdb kept only the in-frame ones, dropping some. The sample yields about 190,000 clones, 80% to 90% seen once. Sequenced: peripheral blood. Receptors originate from a woman over 75 with COVID-19, enrolled during active disease.

The chain recombines TRBV19 with TRBJ2-1, with TRBD2 matching 8 bases. Germline V CDR1 and CDR2: LNHDA, SQIVND (reference sequence). CDR3 size: 15 residues. V was pared by 3 bases and J by 6 bases, with 7 bases of the junction left unmatched. CDR3 amino acids: CASSIQAGVANEQFF. The CDR3 DNA reads TGTGCCAGTAGTATTCAAGCGGGAGTGGCCAATGAGCAGTTCTTC.

This clone was seen at least ten times. The V gene is TRBV6-5, the J gene TRBJ2-2; D gene ambiguous. CDR1 and CDR2 from the germline V gene are MNHEY and SVGAGI. V was cut by 0 bases and J by 3 bases, with 8 bases left in between. The CDR3 extends over 15 amino acids. The CDR3 region has the DNA TGTGCCAGCAGTTACTCGCCCTTAGACACCGGGGAGCTGTTTTTT. It specifies CASSYSPLDTGELFF.

The rearrangement uses TRBV4-3 and TRBJ2-1, with TRBD1 identical over 9 bases. Per germline, CDR1 LGHNA and CDR2 YSLEER. V shed 1 base and J 4 bases; nucleotides not matched to a gene: 5. This CDR3 spans 16 amino acids. The CDR3 bases are TGCGCCAGCAGCCAAGCCGGGACAGGGTCTTACAATGAGCAGTTCTTC. It is translated as CASSQAGTGSYNEQFF.

The gene calls are TRBV19 and TRBJ2-2, with D possibly TRBD2 on 5 matching bases. This CDR3 has 12 amino acids. V was trimmed by 7 bases and J by 7 bases, leaving 10 bases between them. Germline-derived CDR1 and CDR2 are LNHDA and SQIVND (reference sequence). CDR3 protein: CASNSEGGELFF. The CDR3 bases are TGTGCCAGTAACTCAGAGGGCGGGGAGCTGTTTTTT.

A single count supports this clone. The chain links TRBV5-1 to TRBJ2-1, with 11 bases matching TRBD2. Germline V gives CDR1 SGHRS, CDR2 YFSETQ. V lost 4 bases and J lost 4; bases outside the gene matches: 4. CDR3 size: 15 residues. The CDR3 bases are TGCGCCAGCAGCCGCGGGACTAGCGGATACAATGAGCAGTTCTTC. This codes for CASSRGTSGYNEQFF.

The chain joins TRBV6-5 to TRBJ2-1; TRBD2 matches 10 bases. V was pared by 0 bases and J by 7 bases, with 3 bases of the junction left unmatched. Germline values: CDR1 MNHEY, CDR2 SVGAGI. CDR3 length equals 15 residues. CDR3 DNA: TGTGCCAGCAGTTACTCCCCTAGCGGGAGAAATGAGCAGTTCTTC. It codes for CASSYSPSGRNEQFF.

As concerns this clone: This CDR3 is also generated by other DNA sequences in the sample. This sequence joins TRBV6-5 and TRBJ2-2; D unresolved. The V and J ends lost 6 bases and 4 bases respectively, with 9 bases between them. The CDR3 consists of 13 residues. The germline CDR1 and CDR2 sequences are MNHEY and SVGAGI. CDR3 amino acids: CASSRAPTGELFF. Here the CDR3 DNA reads TGTGCCAGCAGCCGAGCACCCACCGGGGAGCTGTTTTTT.

This chain links TRBV4-1 with TRBJ1-2; 7 nucleotides match TRBD1. Trimming cost V 1 base and J 2 bases; bases outside gene matches: 4. Germline values: CDR1 MGHRA, CDR2 YSYEKL. CDR3 length: 15 amino acids. CDR3 sequence reads: CASSQGQGGNYGYTF. CDR3 bases: TGCGCCAGCAGCCAAGGACAGGGCGGGAACTATGGCTACACCTTC.

This clone was counted a single time. Other DNA sequences in the same sample also yield this CDR3. The chain couples TRBV18 to TRBJ1-3; 8 bases align to TRBD1. This CDR3 has 16 residues. V gave up 3 bases and J gave up 2 bases; unmatched junction bases: 6. Germline assignment: CDR1 KGHSH and CDR2 LQKENI. CDR3 in amino acids: CASSPPGTGTGNTIYF. The DNA for the CDR3 is TGTGCCAGCTCACCCCCCGGGACAGGCACTGGAAACACCATATATTTT.

V gene TRBV10-3 combines with J gene TRBJ1-1, with 9 nucleotides matching TRBD1. J gave up 5 bases and V 6 bases, and 7 bases lay outside the gene matches. The CDR3 consists of 14 residues. Germline values: CDR1 ENHRY, CDR2 SYGVKD. The CDR3 bases are TGTGCCATCAGGGTTACAGGGGGCAGAACTGAAGCTTTCTTT. Protein: CAIRVTGGRTEAFF.

The chain joins TRBV7-3 to TRBJ1-6; possible D gene TRBD1, 5 bases. Germline V lookup: CDR1 SGHTA, CDR2 FQGTGA. This CDR3 has 13 residues. V was shortened by 5 bases and J by 10 bases, with 12 bases between the two germline ends. DNA of the CDR3: TGTGCCAGCAGCCAGGGAAGCTGGTCACCCCTCCACTTT. Amino acids: CASSQGSWSPLHF.

This clone has a handful of counts. The CDR3 DNA reads TGTGCCAGCAGTTGGGGGACAGATAACTACGAGCAGTACTTC. It translates to CASSWGTDNYEQYF. The rearrangement joins TRBV6-2 or TRBV6-3 to TRBJ2-7; 7 bases fit TRBD1. J gave up 3 bases and V 4 bases, and 6 bases lay outside the gene matches. The CDR3 extends over 14 amino acids. Germline CDR1 and CDR2: MNHEY and SVGEGT.

The V gene is TRBV7-9, the J gene TRBJ2-2; TRBD2 matches at 11 bases. The CDR3 is 16 amino acids. V shed 5 bases, J shed 6 bases, and the junction held 8 bases outside the gene matches. Germline CDR1 and CDR2: SEHNR and FQNEAQ (reference sequence). The CDR3 DNA follows: TGTGCCAGCAGCACCCCTAGCGGGGGGCTACCCGGGGAGCTGTTTTTT. Amino acid sequence: CASSTPSGGLPGELFF.

This rearrangement joins TRBV3-1 (or the pseudogene TRBV3-2) to TRBJ2-5; 7 bases match TRBD2. This CDR3 contains 15 residues. CDR1 LGHDT and CDR2 YNNKEL come from the germline V gene (reference sequence). J lost 4 bases, V lost 3 bases, and 8 bases had no gene match. CDR3 region: CASSHLSGGGETQYF. Here the CDR3 DNA reads TGTGCCAGCAGCCACCTAAGTGGGGGGGGAGAGACCCAGTACTTC.

The chain couples TRBV12-3 or TRBV12-4 to TRBJ1-2; TRBD1 matches 7 bases. The CDR3 loop spans 13 amino acids. Trimming cost V 3 bases and J 8 bases; bases outside gene matches: 6. The CDR3 bases are TGTGCCAGCAGTTTCGGTCAGGGGGTAGGCTACACCTTC. Its translation is CASSFGQGVGYTF.

The chain joins TRBV5-1 to TRBJ2-7, with 7 positions matching TRBD1. There are 15 residues in the CDR3. Looked up from germline, CDR1 is SGHRS and CDR2 is YFSETQ. Germline trimming cut 6 bases from V and 2 bases from J; bases unmatched to any gene: 11. CDR3 sequence (DNA): TGCGCCAGCAAACTGTCGTTGACAGGGACCTACGAGCAGTACTTC. It yields the protein CASKLSLTGTYEQYF.

The table lists this clone with a count of one. V gene TRBV7-2 combines with J gene TRBJ1-4; 11 bases are a match to TRBD1. The V and J ends lost 5 bases and 11 bases, in that order; junction bases with no gene match: 7. Per germline, CDR1 SGHTA and CDR2 FQGNSA. This CDR3 comprises 14 residues. The CDR3 is CASSAWTGGGKLFF. CDR3 sequence (DNA): TGTGCCAGCAGCGCCTGGACAGGGGGCGGGAAACTGTTTTTT.

This clone appeared once. The chain joins TRBV7-3 to TRBJ2-3; the D gene is possibly TRBD2 (6 bases). Trimming took off 0 bases at V and 6 bases at J, with 7 bases between the two ends. This CDR3 contains 13 residues. Germline-derived CDR1 and CDR2 are SGHTA and FQGTGA. The chain's CDR3 is CASSLTSGDTQYF. In DNA form, the CDR3 reads TGTGCCAGCAGCTTAACAAGCGGGGATACGCAGTATTTT.

The rearrangement uses TRBV5-4 and TRBJ2-1; D is possibly TRBD2 (7 bases). The V gene's germline CDR1 is SGHNT and CDR2 YYREEE (reference sequence). V was clipped by 0 bases and J by 2 bases, with 9 bases between them. The CDR3 has 15 residues. The CDR3 reads CASSLGRGPYNEQFF. In DNA, the CDR3 is TGTGCCAGCAGCTTGGGGCGGGGGCCCTACAATGAGCAGTTCTTC.

The rearrangement links TRBV27 to TRBJ1-5; D is undetermined. This CDR3 has 14 amino acids. V shed 4 bases and J shed 0 bases, with 7 bases lying between them. Per germline, CDR1 MNHEY and CDR2 SMNVEV (reference sequence). The CDR3 DNA is TGTGCCAGCAGTTCCGCGTATAGCAATCAGCCCCAGCATTTT. Its translation is CASSSAYSNQPQHF.

This chain uses TRBV30 with TRBJ2-7; D is perhaps TRBD1 (6 bases). The CDR3 consists of 13 residues. Germline lookup yields CDR1 GTSNPN and CDR2 SVGIG (reference sequence). The V end lost 3 bases, the J end lost 2 bases, and 11 bases lay between the germline ends. The CDR3 nucleotides read TGTGCCTGGAGCGCGACAGGACCCTACGAGCAGTACTTC. Residues: CAWSATGPYEQYF.

This clone was observed a few times. The V call is TRBV11-2, the J call TRBJ2-7; D gene unclear. CDR3 length: 12 residues. V was trimmed by 2 bases and J by 6 bases, leaving 8 bases between them. CDR1 is SGHAT and CDR2 is FQNNGV in the germline V gene. CDR3: CASSLKPGEQYF. The CDR3 coding sequence is TGTGCCAGCAGCTTAAAGCCGGGCGAGCAGTACTTC.

The CDR3 DNA sequence: TGTGCCAGCAGCGTAGCAAGCGGAGGAGGTGAAAAACTGTTTTTT. Encoded protein: CASSVASGGGEKLFF. This sequence joins TRBV9 and TRBJ1-4; D gene ambiguous. The CDR3 runs to 15 residues. Germline CDR1 and CDR2: SGDLS and YYNGEE. Trimming removed 0 bases from V and 7 bases from J, with 13 bases in between.

This clone was seen just once. The chain uses TRBV27 and TRBJ1-2; TRBD1 matches at 7 bases. The junction had 7 bases not matched to a gene; V was cut back by 5 bases and J by 1 base. The CDR3 contains 15 residues. Per the germline V gene, CDR1 is MNHEY and CDR2 is SMNVEV (reference sequence). CDR3 in amino acids: CASSSRTGFNYGYTF. The CDR3 DNA follows: TGTGCCAGCAGTAGCCGGACAGGCTTTAACTATGGCTACACCTTC.

The chain carries TRBV5-1 and TRBJ1-4, with TRBD1 matching 9 bases. V shed 0 bases and J 6 bases; nucleotides not matched to a gene: 6. Germline CDR1 and CDR2: SGHRS and YFSETQ. The CDR3 is 16 residues long. DNA of the CDR3: TGCGCCAGCAGCTTGGGGTGGGGACAGGGAGATGAAAAACTGTTTTTT. Translation gives CASSLGWGQGDEKLFF.

V and J are TRBV19 and TRBJ1-6, with 9 bases fitting TRBD1. This CDR3 is built from 18 residues. CDR1 is LNHDA and CDR2 is SQIVND in the germline V gene (reference sequence). The V segment lost 3 bases and the J segment 4 bases; nucleotides outside the gene matches: 10. The CDR3 DNA sequence: TGTGCCAGTAGTATGGGGGACTACAGGGGGCTGTATAATTCACCCCTCCACTTT. It is translated as CASSMGDYRGLYNSPLHF.

The chain is built from TRBV29-1 and TRBJ1-1; 8 bases are a match to TRBD1. The CDR3 runs 12 residues. V trimming: 6 bases; J trimming: 5 bases; junction bases outside the gene matches: 5. Per germline, CDR1 SQVTM and CDR2 ANQGSEA. The CDR3 DNA is TGCAGCGTGGGACAGGTGCGGACTGAAGCTTTCTTT. It encodes CSVGQVRTEAFF.

This clone was seen only a few times. The V call is TRBV27, the J call TRBJ1-5, with D perhaps matching TRBD1 (5 bases). The CDR3 spans 13 residues. Germline V lookup: CDR1 MNHEY, CDR2 SMNVEV (reference sequence). Trimming took 8 bases from V and 5 from J, leaving 13 bases between them. The chain's CDR3 is CASGKGPDQPQHF. The CDR3 nucleotides are TGTGCCAGCGGGAAGGGGCCCGATCAGCCCCAGCATTTT.

Turning to this clone: Other DNA sequences of this sample code for an identical CDR3. The gene calls are TRBV5-4 and TRBJ1-1, with TRBD1 as a possible D gene (6 bases). Germline V gives CDR1 SGHNT, CDR2 YYREEE (reference sequence). CDR3 size: 13 residues. The germline V and J ends were trimmed by 4 bases and 1 base, with 8 bases remaining between them. The CDR3 here is CASSLDRNTEAFF. CDR3 DNA: TGTGCCAGCAGCCTGGACAGGAACACTGAAGCTTTCTTT.

This chain uses TRBV11-2 with TRBJ1-1, with D possibly being TRBD1 (5 bases). Trimming stripped 3 bases from V and 3 bases from J, with 11 bases between. Germline V lookup: CDR1 SGHAT, CDR2 FQNNGV. The CDR3 extends over 14 amino acids. The CDR3 reads CASSLGLGDTEAFF. The CDR3 DNA is TGTGCCAGCAGCTTGGGCCTAGGGGACACTGAAGCTTTCTTT.

The rearrangement links TRBV6-1 to TRBJ2-2; 9 nucleotides line up with TRBD1. With V trimmed by 6 bases and J by 4 bases, 6 bases remained unmatched. The germline V gene has CDR1 MNHNS and CDR2 SASEGT. This CDR3 spans 15 amino acids. The CDR3 region has the DNA TGTGCCAGCAGGGAGCAGGACAGGGGCACCGGGGAGCTGTTTTTT. It specifies CASREQDRGTGELFF.